This TCR beta chain was observed in a study of T cell responses to AZD1222 COVID-19 vaccine. General observations from the study: Nearly half of spike-specific TCRs reportedly target variant regions that are unmutated in the B.1.351 and B.1.1.7 variants.

Clones were read by immunoSEQ multiplex PCR, and TCRdb kept only the in-frame ones, dropping some. The sample has around 210,000 clones, approximately 94% seen once. Notes on this clone: Its antigen remains unknown.

The CDR3 length is 16 residues. V gave up 3 bases and J gave up 5 bases, with 17 bases separating them. Germline-derived CDR1 and CDR2 are SGHRS and YFSETQ. The material was peripheral blood, obtained 28 days after the second dose of the MenACWY control vaccine. This clonotype originated in an adult who received the MenACWY meningococcal vaccine as a control. This chain connects TRBV5-1 to TRBJ2-2, with D possibly being TRBD1 (5 bases). This chain's CDR3 is CASSYQVPRGTGELFF. CDR3 DNA: TGCGCCAGCAGCTACCAAGTCCCAAGGGGAACCGGGGAGCTGTTTTTT. The full variable domain, completed using reference TRBV5-1 and TRBJ2-2, is KAGVTQTPRYLIKTRGQQVTLSCSPISGHRSVSWYQQTPGQGLQFLFEYFSETQRNKGNFPGRFSGRQFSNSRSEMNVSTLELGDSALYLCASSYQVPRGTGELFFGEGSRLTVL.